The 32 T cell receptor beta chains presented below share a single source sample, sequenced in a study of T-cell memory formation after mild COVID-19. TCRdb itself ran the 5' RACE reads through MiXCR, one entry per CDR3 protein. The table shows some 150,000 distinct CDR3 sequences, with approximately 6% occurring only once. Sequenced material: PBMCs or a T cell subset sorted from them (not recorded which). Source of these receptors: an adult woman who had mild COVID-19 (a few samples of this study predate the infection). Cell type and time point are not known.

This clonotype appeared a few times. The chain is built from TRBV7-2 and TRBJ2-1; D perhaps matches TRBD2 (5 bases). Germline V gives CDR1 SGHTA, CDR2 FQGNSA. V dropped 1 base and J dropped 1 base, with 8 bases sitting between them. The CDR3 extends over 15 amino acids. The CDR3 bases are TGTGCCAGCAGCTTAGGACTACCGTCCTACAATGAGCAGTTCTTC. As protein: CASSLGLPSYNEQFF.

The table lists this clonotype with many counts. The gene calls are TRBV12-3 or TRBV12-4 and TRBJ2-1, with 7 bases lining up with TRBD2. The CDR3 runs 15 residues. The J segment lost 10 bases and the V segment lost 5 bases, leaving 14 bases of the junction unmatched. For the CDR3, the DNA is TGTGCCAGCAGTCCTAGTCGGGGAGGGAGGCGCGAGCAGTTCTTC. Translation gives CASSPSRGGRREQFF.

This clonotype was counted many times. The chain is built from TRBV19 and TRBJ2-7, with 7 bases identical to TRBD1. The CDR3 extends over 15 amino acids. The V gene's germline CDR1 is LNHDA and CDR2 SQIVND (reference sequence). The junction had 7 bases not matched to a gene; V was cut back by 3 bases and J by 2 bases. The CDR3 DNA follows: TGTGCCAGTAGTATGTACCCAGGGGGAACCTACGAGCAGTACTTC. Translated: CASSMYPGGTYEQYF.

This clonotype has a handful of counts. The chain has TRBV5-4 and TRBJ1-1, with 7 bases that match TRBD1. The V gene's germline CDR1 is SGHNT and CDR2 YYREEE (reference sequence). With V trimmed by 4 bases and J by 8 bases, 8 bases remained unmatched. This CDR3 is built from 13 residues. As DNA, the CDR3 is TGTGCCAGCAGCCCTTACAACAGGGGAGAAGCTTTCTTT. It is translated as CASSPYNRGEAFF.

This clonotype was detected only a few times. This rearrangement joins TRBV9 to TRBJ2-5; 9 nucleotides agree with TRBD2. With 3 bases clipped from V and 4 bases from J, the junction kept 10 bases outside the gene matches. Germline-derived CDR1 and CDR2 are SGDLS and YYNGEE. The CDR3 runs 16 residues. CDR3 residues: CASSAASRGGGETQYF. In DNA form, the CDR3 reads TGTGCCAGCAGCGCCGCCTCGCGGGGGGGTGGAGAGACCCAGTACTTC.

The chain is built from TRBV12-3 or TRBV12-4 and TRBJ1-6, with TRBD1 identical over 8 bases. Trimming removed 3 bases from V and 0 bases from J; junction bases left unmatched: 7. The CDR3 is made up of 18 amino acids. CDR3 protein: CASSFGTGLSSYNSPLHF. Here the CDR3 DNA reads TGTGCCAGCAGTTTTGGGACAGGTCTTAGCTCCTATAATTCACCCCTCCACTTT.

This clonotype was observed a few times. The V call is TRBV5-1, the J call TRBJ2-1; 7 bases align to TRBD1. Germline CDR1 and CDR2: SGHRS and YFSETQ. There are 17 residues in the CDR3. V shed 0 bases, J shed 3 bases, and the junction held 9 bases outside the gene matches. The CDR3 here is CASSLGTGVPRYNEQFF. Written as DNA, the CDR3 is TGCGCCAGCAGCTTGGGAACAGGGGTCCCACGCTACAATGAGCAGTTCTTC.

This rearrangement joins TRBV9 to TRBJ2-7, with 10 bases matching TRBD1. The CDR3 runs to 15 residues. The V segment lost 3 bases and the J segment 5 bases; nucleotides outside the gene matches: 8. From germline, CDR1 is SGDLS and CDR2 YYNGEE. The CDR3 is CASSATGTGENEQYF. The CDR3 DNA reads as TGTGCCAGCAGCGCTACCGGGACAGGGGAGAACGAGCAGTACTTC.

In regard to this clonotype: This may come from a read error, since a much larger clone is one base off. The chain is built from TRBV12-3 or TRBV12-4 and TRBJ2-4; tentatively, D is TRBD2 (5 bases). The CDR3 length is 11 residues. The CDR3 spells CASSYGNIKYF. The CDR3 DNA follows: TGTGCCAGCAGCTACGGGAACATTAAGTACTTC.

The chain joins TRBV12-3 or TRBV12-4 to TRBJ2-7; D is undetermined. The CDR3 is 12 amino acids. Deletions cut 5 bases from V and 2 bases from J, with 7 bases between. The CDR3 coding sequence is TGTGCCAGCAGTGAAGTTCCCTACGAGCAGTACTTC. This encodes CASSEVPYEQYF.

This clonotype came up many times. The chain couples TRBV12-3 or TRBV12-4 to TRBJ2-2; either TRBD1 or TRBD2 may supply D (6 bases each). The CDR3 loop spans 15 amino acids. Trimming removed 5 bases at V and 9 bases at J, with 19 bases between. The CDR3 is CASSPIGGLRRELFF. The CDR3 DNA follows: TGTGCCAGCAGTCCCATTGGGGGGCTTCGCAGGGAGCTGTTTTTT.

V is TRBV20-1 and J is TRBJ1-6; D unclear. Germline V CDR1 and CDR2: DFQATT, SNEGSKA (reference sequence). This CDR3 is built from 22 residues. V shed 6 bases and J shed 6 bases, with 39 bases lying between them. As DNA, the CDR3 is TGCAGTGCCCCGGGGTTGGAGCCCGGAAGTCCCCGCACCCTGAAGATTAATTCACCCCTCCACTTT. It yields the protein CSAPGLEPGSPRTLKINSPLHF.

J is TRBJ2-1 and V is TRBV2, with TRBD2 identical over 9 bases. Germline loops: CDR1 SNHLY, CDR2 FYNNEI. The CDR3 has 15 residues. The ends lost 2 bases at V and 8 bases at J; junction bases unmatched: 7. CDR3 nucleotide sequence: TGTGCCAGCAGTGAACGCGGGGGGGCGAGGTATGAGCAGTTCTTC. It yields the protein CASSERGGARYEQFF.

Many counts were recorded for this clonotype. The chain employs TRBV12-3 or TRBV12-4 and TRBJ2-7, with unresolved D. Deletions cut 3 bases from V and 4 bases from J, with 4 bases between. The CDR3 totals 11 residues. Here the CDR3 DNA reads TGTGCCAGCAGTTTGGTTTACGAGCAGTACTTC. Translating gives CASSLVYEQYF.

This clonotype was detected only a few times. V is TRBV29-1 and J is TRBJ1-5; tentatively, D is TRBD1 (6 bases). The V gene lost 4 bases and the J gene lost 5 bases, with 9 bases spanning the gap. Germline V CDR1 and CDR2: SQVTM, ANQGSEA. There are 12 residues in the CDR3. The CDR3 is CSVGTVDQPQHF. The CDR3 DNA sequence: TGCAGCGTTGGGACAGTAGATCAGCCCCAGCATTTT.

This clonotype was seen ten or more times. The chain is built from TRBV20-1 and TRBJ2-1; D possibly matches TRBD1 or TRBD2 (5 bases each). Looked up from germline, CDR1 is DFQATT and CDR2 is SNEGSKA (reference sequence). Between the trimmed V and J ends, which lost 5 bases and 1 base, there was a span of 18 bases. CDR3 length equals 16 residues. CDR3 sequence: CSAHTSGAESYNEQFF. Written as DNA, the CDR3 is TGCAGTGCTCACACTTCCGGGGCTGAATCCTACAATGAGCAGTTCTTC.

V is TRBV5-6 and J is TRBJ2-2; 9 nucleotides match TRBD2. CDR1 SGHDT and CDR2 YYEEEE come from the germline V gene. This CDR3 contains 16 residues. V dropped 0 bases and J dropped 5; count of bases not matched to a gene: 5. Here the CDR3 reads CASSLVAGGQTGELFF. Written as DNA, the CDR3 is TGTGCCAGCAGCTTGGTGGCGGGGGGGCAGACCGGGGAGCTGTTTTTT.

V gene TRBV2 combines with J gene TRBJ2-2, with D hard to call. V was pared by 7 bases and J by 6 bases, with 6 bases between. Germline CDR1 reads SNHLY; CDR2 reads FYNNEI. The CDR3 consists of 11 residues. This CDR3 is CASMQAGELFF. As DNA, the CDR3 is TGTGCCAGCATGCAGGCCGGGGAGCTGTTTTTT. Full variable domain (missing parts from reference TRBV2 and TRBJ2-2): EPEVTQTPSHQVTQMGQEVILRCVPISNHLYFYWYRQILGQKVEFLVSFYNNEISEKSEIFDDQFSVERPDGSNFTLKIRSTKLEDSAMYFCASMQAGELFFGEGSRLTVL.

The table lists this clonotype with many counts. The chain employs TRBV7-3 and TRBJ2-1, with TRBD1 identical over 8 bases. V lost 5 bases, J lost 5 bases, and 11 bases stayed unmatched. The CDR3 has 16 residues. CDR1 is SGHTA and CDR2 is FQGTGA in the germline V gene. The CDR3 sequence is CASSPGTGRANNEQFF. Here the CDR3 DNA reads TGTGCCAGCAGCCCCGGGACAGGTCGGGCGAACAATGAGCAGTTCTTC.

The chain links TRBV7-9 to TRBJ1-1; D gene unclear. This CDR3 spans 13 amino acids. Germline V gene sequence: CDR1 SEHNR, CDR2 FQNEAQ (reference sequence). V was trimmed by 5 bases and J by 6 bases, leaving 13 bases between them. CDR3 region: CASSRLREAEAFF. CDR3 coding DNA: TGTGCCAGCAGCCGCCTTCGGGAGGCTGAAGCTTTCTTT.

This clonotype was counted many times. Germline and junction disagree at one end, which may indicate a read error. CDR3 residues: CASSLARSYEQYF. For the CDR3, the DNA is TGTGCCAGCAGCCTAGCCCGTTCCTACGAGCAGTACTTC. V and J are TRBV7-9 and TRBJ2-7, with D perhaps matching TRBD2 (5 bases). CDR3 length: 13 residues. The V gene's germline CDR1 is SEHNR and CDR2 FQNEAQ (reference sequence).

This clonotype was counted at least ten times. The J gene is TRBJ1-2, the V gene TRBV24-1; 8 nucleotides agree with TRBD1. CDR1 and CDR2 from the germline V gene are KGHDR and SFDVKD. The CDR3 length is 15 residues. Trimming at V came to 3 bases and at J to 6 bases, leaving 8 bases not matched to a gene. CDR3 protein: CATSDPGQGRNGYTF. The CDR3 DNA sequence: TGTGCCACCAGTGATCCCGGACAGGGAAGGAATGGCTACACCTTC.

This clonotype was detected only a few times. The V and J genes are TRBV6-6 and TRBJ2-2; 11 nucleotides agree with TRBD2. The V gene end was trimmed by 7 bases and the J gene end by 2 bases; junction bases not matched to a gene: 9. Germline lookup yields CDR1 MNHNY and CDR2 SVGAGI (reference sequence). The CDR3 runs to 17 residues. CDR3 loop: CASKTHSGGANTGELFF. The CDR3 nucleotides are TGTGCCAGCAAGACCCATAGCGGGGGGGCTAACACCGGGGAGCTGTTTTTT.

This clonotype was counted between two and nine times. The V gene is TRBV7-2, the J gene TRBJ2-3, with 10 bases aligning to TRBD2. This CDR3 is built from 15 residues. J gave up 3 bases and V 3 bases, and 3 bases lay outside the gene matches. Germline loops: CDR1 SGHTA, CDR2 FQGNSA. In nucleotides, the CDR3 is TGTGCCAGCAGCTTCGGGACTAGCGTAACAGATACGCAGTATTTT. This sequence encodes CASSFGTSVTDTQYF. Based on the CDR3 plus reference TRBV7-2 and TRBJ2-3, the full variable domain is GAGVSQSPSNKVTEKGKDVELRCDPISGHTALYWYRQSLGQGLEFLIYFQGNSAPDKSGLPSDRFSAERTGGSVSTLTIQRTQQEDSAVYLCASSFGTSVTDTQYFGPGTRLTVL.

V gene TRBV11-2 combines with J gene TRBJ1-5; 8 bases are shared with TRBD1. Germline-derived CDR1 and CDR2 are SGHAT and FQNNGV. J gave up 6 bases and V 5 bases, and 9 bases lay outside the gene matches. The CDR3 loop spans 15 amino acids. The CDR3, as DNA: TGTGCCAGCAGCGTCGGACAGGGAACAGGTCAGCCCCAGCATTTT. Translated, it gives CASSVGQGTGQPQHF.

The table lists this clonotype with many counts. The genes are TRBV5-1 and TRBJ1-1; a weak D match, TRBD1 (5 bases). CDR3 length equals 15 residues. Germline lookup yields CDR1 SGHRS and CDR2 YFSETQ. V lost 0 bases and J 5 bases, leaving 14 bases between the germline ends. CDR3 in amino acids: CASSLAKGVGTEAFF. CDR3 DNA sequence: TGCGCCAGCAGCTTGGCCAAAGGGGTTGGTACTGAAGCTTTCTTT.

The rearrangement links TRBV18 to TRBJ2-2; D call uncertain. The CDR3 covers 16 residues. The ends were cut back, 4 bases at V and 3 bases at J, with 15 bases in the middle. Looked up from germline, CDR1 is KGHSH and CDR2 is LQKENI. CDR3 residues: CASSQQPSRDTGELFF. In nucleotides, the CDR3 is TGTGCCAGCTCACAACAGCCTTCTAGAGACACCGGGGAGCTGTTTTTT.

This clonotype was counted many times. At one end, the junction sequence differs from germline, possibly due to a read error. The chain uses TRBV18 and TRBJ2-7; possibly TRBD1 for D (5 bases). From germline, CDR1 is KGHSH and CDR2 LQKENI. This CDR3 has 13 amino acids. Here the CDR3 DNA reads TGTGCCAGCTCACCCGCCCCAGGGTACGAACAGTACTTC. Residues: CASSPAPGYEQYF.

The table lists this clonotype with many counts. This rearrangement joins TRBV7-8 to TRBJ2-1, with 7 bases identical to TRBD2. With 1 base clipped from V and 14 bases from J, the junction kept 26 bases outside the gene matches. CDR1 is SGHVS and CDR2 is FQNEAQ in the germline V gene. The CDR3 is 19 amino acids. In DNA form, the CDR3 reads TGTGCCAGCAGCTTAGTATCCCGCCCCGTAGCGTCTTCGGGGGGTTTTGAGTTCTTC. Its protein is CASSLVSRPVASSGGFEFF.

The chain recombines TRBV11-2 with TRBJ2-3, with 7 bases aligning to TRBD2. V lost 1 base, J lost 7 bases, and 11 bases stayed unmatched. CDR3 length: 16 residues. Germline V gives CDR1 SGHAT, CDR2 FQNNGV. The CDR3 spells CASSLVDGGSRYTQYF. CDR3 in DNA: TGTGCCAGCAGCTTAGTAGACGGCGGGAGTCGTTATACGCAGTATTTT.

V and J are TRBV7-2 and TRBJ1-3; D uncertain. Germline-derived CDR1 and CDR2 are SGHTA and FQGNSA. V shed 5 bases and J shed 4 bases, with 6 bases lying between them. The CDR3 has 12 residues. The CDR3 nucleotides are TGTGCCAGCAGCAGTCAGGGAAACACCATATATTTT. Amino acid sequence: CASSSQGNTIYF.

This clonotype was recorded a few times. The V and J genes are TRBV10-3 and TRBJ2-2; D is unresolved. The CDR3 length is 14 residues. V lost 0 bases and J lost 8, with 10 bases in between. Germline V gene data show CDR1 as ENHRY and CDR2 as SYGVKD. The DNA for the CDR3 is TGTGCCATCAGTGAGTCGACTCGGGTTGGGGAGCTGTTTTTT. Residues: CAISESTRVGELFF.